This T cell receptor (beta chain) stems from a study of technical replicates of blood from a handful of donors. The V gene end was trimmed by 6 bases and the J gene end by 7 bases; junction bases not matched to a gene: 18. From germline, CDR1 is MDHEN and CDR2 SYDVKM. The CDR3 extends over 18 amino acids. This clone appeared a single time. Only in-frame clones appear in the TCRdb table, and some are missing; sequencing was by immunoSEQ multiplex PCR. The table lists 99,000 or so clones, 95% of them singletons. The chain joins TRBV28 to TRBJ1-5; 10 bases map to TRBD1. This receptor was taken from a human donor in good health. Material: T cells isolated from PBMCs. The CDR3 region has the DNA TGTGCCAGCAGCCCCCTTTCCCCGGGACAGGGGATCGGCCAGCCCCAGCATTTT. This translates into CASSPLSPGQGIGQPQHF.